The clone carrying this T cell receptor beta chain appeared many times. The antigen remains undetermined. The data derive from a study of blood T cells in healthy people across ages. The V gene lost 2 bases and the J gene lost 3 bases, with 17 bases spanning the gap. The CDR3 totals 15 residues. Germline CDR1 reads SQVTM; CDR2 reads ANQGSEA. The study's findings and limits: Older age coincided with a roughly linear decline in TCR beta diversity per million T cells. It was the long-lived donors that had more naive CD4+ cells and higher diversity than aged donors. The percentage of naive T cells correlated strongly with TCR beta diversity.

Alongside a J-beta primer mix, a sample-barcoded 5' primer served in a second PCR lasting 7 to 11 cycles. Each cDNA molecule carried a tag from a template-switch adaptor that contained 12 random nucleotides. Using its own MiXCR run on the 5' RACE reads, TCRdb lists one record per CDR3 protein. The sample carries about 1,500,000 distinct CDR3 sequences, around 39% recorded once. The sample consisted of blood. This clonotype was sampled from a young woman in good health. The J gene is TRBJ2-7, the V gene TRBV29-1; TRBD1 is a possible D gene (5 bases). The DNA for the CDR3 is TGCAGCGTTGAAATTTTAAGGGGTCCACTCTACGAGCAGTACTTC. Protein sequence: CSVEILRGPLYEQYF.